This T cell receptor (beta chain) was observed in a study of cytotoxic CD8 clonotypes in ibrutinib-treated CLL. Study-level background: The patients comprised some twelve relapsed/refractory and about 16 treatment-naive cases, some 17 IGHV unmutated. Points from the study as a whole: Sustained-remission patients were sampled at one set of times and progressing patients at different ones. Ibrutinib response saw clonality rise, and progression saw it return toward baseline.

Clones were read by immunoSEQ multiplex PCR, and TCRdb kept only the in-frame ones, dropping some. The sample yields over 250,000 clones, 70% to 80% seen once. Worth noting for this clone: What it binds is unknown.

The V segment lost 2 bases and the J segment 6 bases; nucleotides outside the gene matches: 4. The CDR3 is made up of 17 amino acids. Per the germline V gene, CDR1 is ENHRY and CDR2 is SYGVKD. Frozen-stored PBMCs produced roughly 2 micrograms of genomic DNA for TCR beta libraries. The chain combines TRBV10-3 with TRBJ2-2; 15 positions match TRBD2. The clonotype originates from a human donor with chronic lymphocytic leukemia. Sequenced material: PBMCs, taken at disease progression, from a patient treated with ibrutinib. CDR3 nucleotides: TGTGCCATCAGTGAGGGACTAGCGGGGGGGCCCGCCGGGGAGCTGTTTTTT. This translates into CAISEGLAGGPAGELFF.